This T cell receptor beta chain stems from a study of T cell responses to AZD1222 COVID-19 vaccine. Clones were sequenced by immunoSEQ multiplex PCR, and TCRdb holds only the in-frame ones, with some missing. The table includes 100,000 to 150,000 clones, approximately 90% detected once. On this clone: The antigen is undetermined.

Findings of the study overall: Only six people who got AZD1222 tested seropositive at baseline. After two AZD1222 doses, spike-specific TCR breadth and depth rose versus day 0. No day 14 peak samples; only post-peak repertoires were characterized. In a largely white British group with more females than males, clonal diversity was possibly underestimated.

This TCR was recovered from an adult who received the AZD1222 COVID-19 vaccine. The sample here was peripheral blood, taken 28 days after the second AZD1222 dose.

The CDR3 sequence is CASSPGLALTGELFF. CDR3 DNA sequence: TGTGCCAGCAGCCCGGGACTAGCGCTCACCGGGGAGCTGTTTTTT. The V gene is TRBV6-2 or TRBV6-3, the J gene TRBJ2-2; 10 bases match TRBD2. The CDR3 extends over 15 amino acids. The germline gives CDR1 MNHEY, CDR2 SVGEGT. The trim removed 6 bases at V and 4 bases at J, leaving 5 bases unmatched.